The 32 T cell receptor beta chains below come from one sample, sequenced in a study of response to subunit inactivated influenza vaccine. Using its own MiXCR run on the RT-PCR reads, TCRdb lists one record per CDR3 protein. The repertoire consists of under 800,000 distinct CDR3 sequences, with 11% to 15% occurring once and the leading ten covering less than 7%. The sequences come from PBMCs from blood, collected around 15 days before vaccination. These receptors were obtained from a man aged 50 to 59 who received an inactivated influenza vaccine.

This clonotype was counted at least ten times. The V and J genes are TRBV28 and TRBJ2-3; 7 bases are shared with TRBD1. Losses at the gene ends were 5 bases for V and 2 bases for J; bases not matched to a gene: 10. In germline, CDR1 is MDHEN, CDR2 SYDVKM. CDR3 length: 16 amino acids. CDR3 loop: CASSPRTGPYTDTQYF. The CDR3 nucleotides read TGTGCCAGCAGTCCCCGGACAGGACCTTACACAGATACGCAGTATTTT.

The chain couples TRBV6-2 or TRBV6-3 to TRBJ1-5; D unresolved. V lost 6 bases to trimming and J lost 0 bases, with 12 bases between them. Germline values: CDR1 MNHEY, CDR2 SVGEGT. CDR3 length equals 15 residues. The CDR3 DNA is TGTGCCAGCAGCTTCCGAAACTATAGCAATCAGCCCCAGCATTTT. Amino acids: CASSFRNYSNQPQHF.

This clonotype showed up many times. This sequence joins TRBV29-1 and TRBJ2-1; D may be TRBD1 (5 bases). The CDR3 covers 12 residues. Germline loops: CDR1 SQVTM, CDR2 ANQGSEA. Trimming removed 6 bases from V and 12 bases from J, with 18 bases in between. This CDR3 is CSVELDSVRQFF. CDR3 bases: TGCAGCGTCGAACTCGACAGTGTGAGGCAGTTCTTC.

In its sample, this clonotype was seen a few times. The rearrangement links TRBV18 to TRBJ1-1; D is uncertain. Trimming removed 3 bases at V and 5 bases at J, with 19 bases between. The CDR3 loop spans 16 amino acids. Germline V CDR1 and CDR2: KGHSH, LQKENI. CDR3 in DNA: TGTGCCAGCTCACCCAACCAGATACCACGAGGGACTGAAGCTTTCTTT. It encodes CASSPNQIPRGTEAFF.

The chain links TRBV5-1 to TRBJ1-2; TRBD1 matches at 12 bases. This CDR3 is 18 amino acids long. V gave up 2 bases and J gave up 7 bases; unmatched junction bases: 15. Germline lookup yields CDR1 SGHRS and CDR2 YFSETQ. The CDR3, as DNA: TGCGCCAGCAGCTTAACCCCCCTCGGGACAGGGGGCTCGTTTGGCTACACCTTC. It codes for CASSLTPLGTGGSFGYTF.

This clonotype has only a few counts. The chain couples TRBV28 to TRBJ2-3; TRBD1 matches 10 bases. Losses at the gene ends were 1 base for V and 4 bases for J; bases not matched to a gene: 2. The CDR3 is 15 residues long. Germline V gene sequence: CDR1 MDHEN, CDR2 SYDVKM. The CDR3 sequence: CASSLFGQGADTQYF. The CDR3 DNA follows: TGTGCCAGCAGTTTATTTGGACAGGGGGCAGATACGCAGTATTTT.

A few counts support this clonotype. The chain is built from TRBV29-1 and TRBJ2-7; 7 positions match TRBD1. The CDR3 runs 15 residues. V was pared by 6 bases and J by 3 bases, with 14 bases of the junction left unmatched. Germline V gives CDR1 SQVTM, CDR2 ANQGSEA. The CDR3 DNA is TGCAGCGTCCGAATCCCGGGACAGACCCACTACGAGCAGTACTTC. Translated: CSVRIPGQTHYEQYF.

This clonotype appeared many times. The J gene is TRBJ2-5, the V gene TRBV7-9; D tentatively fits TRBD1 or TRBD2 (5 bases each). CDR1 and CDR2 (germline): SEHNR, FQNEAQ (reference sequence). V was trimmed by 3 bases and J by 3 bases, leaving 14 bases between them. CDR3 size: 15 residues. The CDR3: CASSFYRDGKETQYF. The DNA of the CDR3 is TGTGCCAGCAGCTTTTACCGGGACGGGAAAGAGACCCAGTACTTC.

This clonotype was counted between two and nine times. CDR3 sequence (DNA): TGTGCCAGCAGCCTCCTTGCCGGGTTGGCGAACACCGGGGAGCTGTTTTTT. This gives the protein CASSLLAGLANTGELFF. The gene calls are TRBV7-9 and TRBJ2-2; D unresolved. V was pared by 5 bases and J by 0 bases, with 16 bases between. The CDR3 spans 17 residues. Germline CDR1 and CDR2: SEHNR and FQNEAQ (reference sequence).

The rearrangement links TRBV5-1 to TRBJ1-1; D is unclear. V lost 0 bases to trimming and J lost 10 bases, with 13 bases between them. This CDR3 is built from 13 residues. The germline CDR1 and CDR2 sequences are SGHRS and YFSETQ. The CDR3 nucleotides read TGCGCCAGCAGCTTGGATCTCACCACCCTAGCTTTCTTT. It codes for CASSLDLTTLAFF.

This clonotype was detected a few times. The V and J genes are TRBV6-2 or TRBV6-3 and TRBJ2-5; the match to TRBD2 covers 12 bases. The CDR3 contains 18 residues. The V gene's germline CDR1 is MNHEY and CDR2 SVGEGT. The V gene end was trimmed by 2 bases and the J gene end by 5 bases; junction bases not matched to a gene: 12. The CDR3 bases are TGTGCCAGCAGTTACGAGGTCGGACTAGCGGGAAGCGGGGAGACCCAGTACTTC. Protein sequence: CASSYEVGLAGSGETQYF.

V usage is TRBV4-1 and J usage is TRBJ1-2; D gene ambiguous. V lost 2 bases to trimming and J lost 2 bases, with 9 bases between them. Germline V gene data show CDR1 as MGHRA and CDR2 as YSYEKL. This CDR3 has 14 residues. CDR3 loop: CASSQSEGNYGYTF. The CDR3 coding sequence is TGCGCCAGCAGCCAATCTGAAGGAAACTATGGCTACACCTTC.

There are a few counts of this clonotype. The J gene is TRBJ1-2, the V gene TRBV7-2, with D possibly being TRBD1 (5 bases). CDR1 and CDR2 from the germline V gene are SGHTA and FQGNSA. The V gene lost 1 base and the J gene lost 0 bases, with 6 bases spanning the gap. CDR3 size: 14 residues. In DNA form, the CDR3 reads TGTGCCAGCAGCTTAGAGGGGCCTAACTATGGCTACACCTTC. Translation: CASSLEGPNYGYTF.

The gene calls are TRBV10-3 and TRBJ2-7; 8 bases map to TRBD2. The CDR3 totals 13 residues. Germline CDR1 is ENHRY and CDR2 is SYGVKD. V was pared by 10 bases and J by 1 base, with 6 bases of the junction left unmatched. CDR3 protein: CATGLAGSYEQYF. Written as DNA, the CDR3 is TGTGCCACAGGACTAGCTGGATCCTACGAGCAGTACTTC.

This clonotype was counted ten times or more. This chain uses TRBV27 with TRBJ2-7, with 12 bases that match TRBD1. Germline V CDR1 and CDR2: MNHEY, SMNVEV (reference sequence). Trimming took 6 bases from V and 2 from J; bases not matched to a gene: 5. This CDR3 is built from 15 residues. CDR3 amino acids: CASSLGQGAPYEQYF. The CDR3 region has the DNA TGTGCCAGCAGCCTGGGACAGGGGGCCCCCTACGAGCAGTACTTC.

A few counts support this clonotype. The chain links TRBV7-2 to TRBJ1-1; no reliable D call. Looked up from germline, CDR1 is SGHTA and CDR2 is FQGNSA. With 5 bases removed from V and 5 bases from J, the gap between germline ends came to 6 bases. This CDR3 has 11 residues. CDR3 nucleotide sequence: TGTGCCAGCAGCAAATTAACTGAAGCTTTCTTT. As protein: CASSKLTEAFF.

This clonotype was seen ten or more times. V usage is TRBV29-1 and J usage is TRBJ2-5; 7 nucleotides line up with TRBD1. The CDR3 length is 12 residues. Per the germline V gene, CDR1 is SQVTM and CDR2 is ANQGSEA. Germline trimming cut 4 bases from V and 3 bases from J; bases unmatched to any gene: 2. CDR3 region: CSVAGQKETQYF. The CDR3 DNA is TGCAGCGTTGCGGGACAGAAAGAGACCCAGTACTTC.

The chain combines TRBV3-1 with TRBJ2-2, with 8 bases lining up with TRBD1. Germline V CDR1 and CDR2: LGHDT, YNNKEL (reference sequence). J gave up 7 bases and V 2 bases, and 6 bases lay outside the gene matches. CDR3 size: 15 residues. CDR3 sequence (DNA): TGTGCCAGCAGCCAACGACAGGGGTGGATCGGGGAGCTGTTTTTT. This sequence encodes CASSQRQGWIGELFF.

This clonotype was seen repeatedly, ten times or more. The chain employs TRBV7-2 and TRBJ2-5; D is perhaps TRBD2 (6 bases). CDR1 is SGHTA and CDR2 is FQGNSA in the germline V gene. V was trimmed by 4 bases and J by 2 bases, leaving 14 bases between them. The CDR3 consists of 15 residues. The CDR3 region has the DNA TGTGCCAGCAGCTACGGACTAAAGATACAAGAGACCCAGTACTTC. Amino acid sequence: CASSYGLKIQETQYF. Looking up the rest from reference TRBV7-2 and TRBJ2-5 gives the full variable domain: GAGVSQSPSNKVTEKGKDVELRCDPISGHTALYWYRQSLGQGLEFLIYFQGNSAPDKSGLPSDRFSAERTGGSVSTLTIQRTQQEDSAVYLCASSYGLKIQETQYFGPGTRLLVL.

The rearrangement joins TRBV7-2 to TRBJ1-3; 7 bases match TRBD1. The CDR3 totals 15 residues. The junction had 6 bases not matched to a gene; V was cut back by 6 bases and J by 1 base. Per the germline V gene, CDR1 is SGHTA and CDR2 is FQGNSA. This CDR3 reads CASSRQGSSGNTIYF. CDR3 sequence (DNA): TGTGCCAGCAGTAGACAGGGTTCATCTGGAAACACCATATATTTT.

This clonotype was observed many times. The rearrangement uses TRBV29-1 and TRBJ2-7; 10 bases match TRBD1. V dropped 5 bases and J dropped 1; count of bases not matched to a gene: 5. This CDR3 region has 14 residues. Germline values: CDR1 SQVTM, CDR2 ANQGSEA. This CDR3 reads CSVLGQGTSYEQYF. The CDR3, as DNA: TGCAGCGTTTTGGGACAGGGGACGTCCTACGAGCAGTACTTC.

This clonotype has more than one count but fewer than ten. The chain recombines TRBV7-9 with TRBJ2-1; 8 nucleotides match TRBD2. The CDR3 has 15 amino acids. Germline values: CDR1 SEHNR, CDR2 FQNEAQ (reference sequence). Losses at the gene ends were 0 bases for V and 4 bases for J; bases not matched to a gene: 2. This chain's CDR3 is CASSLAAGVYNEQFF. CDR3 DNA sequence: TGTGCCAGCAGCTTAGCAGCGGGGGTTTACAATGAGCAGTTCTTC.

This clonotype was seen a handful of times. V usage is TRBV7-8 and J usage is TRBJ1-5; 9 nucleotides agree with TRBD1. The CDR3 runs to 15 residues. CDR1 is SGHVS, CDR2 FQNEAQ, per germline. The J segment lost 3 bases and the V segment lost 6 bases, leaving 6 bases of the junction unmatched. The DNA of the CDR3 is TGTGCCAGCAGTCGGGGGACAGGGCACAATCAGCCCCAGCATTTT. Its translation is CASSRGTGHNQPQHF.

This clonotype showed up just a few times. The rearrangement joins TRBV7-2 to TRBJ1-5; D uncertain. Germline CDR1 reads SGHTA; CDR2 reads FQGNSA. V gave up 3 bases and J gave up 0 bases, with 6 bases separating them. The CDR3 length is 14 residues. The CDR3 loop is CASSFHSSNQPQHF. Written as DNA, the CDR3 is TGTGCCAGCAGCTTCCACAGTAGCAATCAGCCCCAGCATTTT. Based on the CDR3 plus reference TRBV7-2 and TRBJ1-5, the full variable domain is GAGVSQSPSNKVTEKGKDVELRCDPISGHTALYWYRQSLGQGLEFLIYFQGNSAPDKSGLPSDRFSAERTGGSVSTLTIQRTQQEDSAVYLCASSFHSSNQPQHFGDGTRLSIL.

This clonotype was observed a handful of times. The V and J genes are TRBV29-1 and TRBJ1-5; weak D call: TRBD1 (5 bases). The CDR3 loop spans 12 amino acids. Looked up from germline, CDR1 is SQVTM and CDR2 is ANQGSEA. V dropped 5 bases and J dropped 9 bases, with 14 bases sitting between them. This chain's CDR3 is CSVPGSLGPQHF. CDR3 nucleotides: TGCAGCGTTCCAGGGTCCCTGGGGCCCCAGCATTTT. Supplemented by reference TRBV29-1 and TRBJ1-5, the full variable domain reads SAVISQKPSRDICQRGTSLTIQCQVDSQVTMMFWYRQQPGQSLTLIATANQGSEATYESGFVIDKFPISRPNLTFSTLTVSNMSPEDSSIYLCSVPGSLGPQHFGDGTRLSIL.

This sequence joins TRBV29-1 and TRBJ2-2; D not resolved. The CDR3 consists of 12 residues. Germline V gene lookup returns CDR1 SQVTM and CDR2 ANQGSEA. V lost 3 bases, J lost 4 bases, and 6 bases lay in between. CDR3 protein: CSVDGPTGELFF. CDR3 coding DNA: TGCAGCGTTGACGGGCCCACCGGGGAGCTGTTTTTT.

V and J are TRBV5-1 and TRBJ2-5; 7 positions agree with TRBD1. This CDR3 has 15 residues. The V gene end was trimmed by 4 bases and the J gene end by 2 bases; junction bases not matched to a gene: 8. Per germline, CDR1 SGHRS and CDR2 YFSETQ. The CDR3 coding sequence is TGCGCCAGCAGCCCCTCCACAGGGGAACAAGAGACCCAGTACTTC. Amino acids: CASSPSTGEQETQYF.

The chain combines TRBV4-3 with TRBJ2-7, with D possibly being TRBD1 (6 bases). The V gene lost 4 bases and the J gene lost 1 base, with 17 bases spanning the gap. This CDR3 comprises 16 residues. In germline, CDR1 is LGHNA, CDR2 YSLEER. CDR3 bases: TGCGCCAGCAGCCCAAACTCCGGGACACTATCCTACGAGCAGTACTTC. Amino acids: CASSPNSGTLSYEQYF.

Here the CDR3 DNA reads TGTGCCAGCAGTGGTCTCGGTGGGGCGCTGGGGGAGCTGTTTTTT. This translates into CASSGLGGALGELFF. V is TRBV2 and J is TRBJ2-2, with a weak D call TRBD1 (5 bases). The CDR3 runs to 15 residues. Germline V gives CDR1 SNHLY, CDR2 FYNNEI. V dropped 4 bases and J dropped 8 bases, with 17 bases sitting between them.

This clonotype was observed many times. The chain links TRBV11-2 to TRBJ2-1; D uncertain. Trimming took 0 bases from V and 6 from J, leaving 18 bases between them. Looked up from germline, CDR1 is SGHAT and CDR2 is FQNNGV. This CDR3 contains 17 residues. In DNA, the CDR3 is TGTGCCAGCAGCTTAGAGGTGATCCGAACCCCGTTCAATGAGCAGTTCTTC. Its translation: CASSLEVIRTPFNEQFF.

This clonotype came up a few times. The chain has TRBV7-2 and TRBJ1-2; no reliable D call. CDR1 SGHTA and CDR2 FQGNSA come from the germline V gene. CDR3 size: 11 residues. V gave up 1 base and J gave up 11 bases, with 8 bases separating them. Here the CDR3 reads CASSLGSAYTF. CDR3 DNA: TGTGCCAGCAGCTTAGGCAGTGCTTACACCTTC.

This clonotype was observed a few times. This CDR3 is CASSQDIGGGNAFF. The CDR3, as DNA: TGCGCCAGCAGCCAAGATATAGGCGGGGGTAACGCTTTCTTT. The chain recombines TRBV4-3 with TRBJ1-1; maybe TRBD1 (5 bases). The germline CDR1 and CDR2 sequences are LGHNA and YSLEER. The V end was cut by 0 bases, the J end by 11 bases, with 16 bases between. This CDR3 spans 14 amino acids.